This T cell receptor (beta chain) was sequenced for a study of blood T cells in healthy people across ages (dated by TCRdb to 2014 to 2015). About the investigation overall: In model experiments, template switching captured roughly one uniquely barcoded TCR beta cDNA molecule for every two T cells. To track age-related changes in TCR beta repertoire diversity, the study relied on deep sequencing normalized with unique cDNA molecular identifiers. Donors were grouped into four age groups: young (average approximately 15 years), middle-aged (roughly 40), aged (approximately 67) and long-lived (approximately 75). To avoid experimental bias, donors of different ages were randomly spread across the sequencing lanes. For two donors (one aged 18 to 29 and one aged 80 or older), the study analyzed two additional independent replicas of 1 million unique cDNA reads from the same blood draw. The study at large found these results: Compared with the aged group, the long-lived group had more naive CD4+ T cells, fewer expanded clones and increased TCR diversity, suggesting age selection. Estimates of total diversity from one million sequenced T cells were regarded as lower bounds and underestimates. Because profiling used bulk unsorted PBMCs, naive and antigen-experienced compartments could not be compared conclusively. There was a strong correlation between observed TCR beta diversity and the percentage of naive T cells measured by flow cytometry. Observed TCR beta diversity per million T cells fell roughly linearly with age, and a significant reduction was already apparent by age roughly 40. Donor CMV infection status was unknown, potentially confounding age-related changes in expanded clonotypes.

Systemically healthy Caucasian individuals from Russia, some 36 in total and aged 6 to 90 years, were included as donors. Each donor gave around 9.8 milliliters of peripheral blood, collected into EDTA-treated Vacutainer tubes. Ficoll-Paque density-gradient centrifugation was used to isolate PBMCs, with at least 6.5 million per sample. Total RNA, at least 5.5 micrograms per sample, was extracted from PBMCs with Trizol reagent. For every donor, an aliquot of PBMCs went through flow cytometry to measure the percentages of naive CD45RAhigh/CD27high T cells. Library preparation used 5' RACE. Instrument used: Illumina HiSeq 2500. A second PCR of about 6 to 12 cycles was run with a J-beta primer mix and a sample-barcoded 5' primer. A template-switch 5' adaptor carrying 12 random nucleotides introduced a unique molecular identifier onto each TCR beta cDNA molecule. At least 3 million CDR3-containing paired-end reads were obtained from each sample. The Mint cDNA synthesis kit, primed by a TRBC-specific oligonucleotide, was used to synthesize first-strand cDNA from all RNA. Following uracil-DNA glycosylase treatment, a first 18-cycle PCR with universal primers M1SS and BC2_uni_R was performed on all cDNA. The published analysis was carried out like this. For normalization, 1 million high-quality reads, each with a distinct molecular identifier, were randomly selected from each sample. Instead of being binned into consensus sequences, reads with shared molecular identifiers were discarded. MiTCR, run with a Q25 quality threshold and the strictest error-elimination algorithm, handled CDR3 identification, clonotype clustering and error correction. A nonparametric unseen species model using Euler transformation provided a lower-bound estimate of total TCR beta diversity. TCRdb handled the public reads itself, with Q25 trimming in fastp and clone calling in MiXCR, and kept productive beta chains. Entries are consolidated by CDR3 protein sequence, retaining the most common genes and DNA. Here the V and J calls rest on TCRdb's processing, not on the authors' analysis. A total of 1.5 million to 2 million distinct CDR3 sequences appear in this sample, roughly 28% of them only once. About 7.7% of the sample comes from the top ten.

This clonotype occurred a few times. The clone's antigen remains unknown. Within one base of it there is no much larger clone, and no base qualities were kept. The CDR3 runs 15 amino acids, cysteine and phenylalanine included. Only the CDR3 DNA stays, 45 bases, in frame from base 1. V gives up 4 bases and J gives up 6 bases, and the segment between their germline ends measures 13 bases. The germline V gene encodes CDR1 SGHTA and CDR2 FQGNSA. This sequence uses TRBV7-2 and TRBJ1-6; possibly the D gene is TRBD1, per 5 matching bases. The source is a woman aged 30 to 39 in good health. The sequencing input was blood. The encoded CDR3 is CASSSSPGGNSPLHF. The nucleotides are TGTGCCAGCAGCTCCTCTCCGGGGGGTAATTCACCCCTCCACTTT.